This is a list of T cell receptor beta chains from one sample in a study of shared T cell receptors in the human thymus. Produced via immunoSEQ multiplex PCR; TCRdb's table is partial and in-frame only. The sample lists hundreds of thousands of clones, around 87% occurring once. This same sample was also part of a study on human thymus T cells.

Sequencing used thymocytes. The origin of the receptors is a boy under two years old with a congenital heart defect. CDR3s include the opening cysteine and the closing phenylalanine or tryptophan. A D gene is named only where the DNA matches it firmly. Size tells how often a clone was seen (once, few, many) or the class of an expanded clone, and some rows leave it out.

cdr3_aa	cdr3_nt	j_call	clone_size	v_call	d_call
CASSLLGQAPPGTQYF	TGTGCCAGCAGTTTGTTGGGGCAGGCTCCCCCAGGGACCCAGTACTTC	TRBJ2-5	-	TRBV27	-
CASRPSRGDTQYF	TGTGCCAGCAGGCCTTCGCGAGGAGATACGCAGTATTTT	TRBJ2-3	once	TRBV7-3	-
CASSLVRWGGGRQETQYF	TGTGCCAGCAGCTTAGTTCGTTGGGGCGGGGGGCGACAAGAGACCCAGTACTTC	TRBJ2-5	-	TRBV7-9	TRBD2
CASSAVTRYGNTEAFF	TGCGCCAGCAGTGCTGTGACTCGCTATGGGAACACTGAAGCTTTCTTT	TRBJ1-1	-	TRBV10-1	-
CASSQSSDRQLGNPGELFF	TGCGCCAGCAGCCAGAGTTCGGACAGACAGTTAGGGAACCCCGGGGAGCTGTTTTTT	TRBJ2-2	-	TRBV4-3	-
CASSLDSSYEQYF	TGTGCCAGCAGCTTAGACAGCTCCTACGAGCAGTACTTC	TRBJ2-7	-	TRBV7-8	-
CASSQKSGNRANYGYTF	TGCGCCAGCAGCCAAAAGAGCGGGAACAGGGCCAACTATGGCTACACCTTC	TRBJ1-2	-	TRBV4-1	-
CASSLTGTYEQYF	TGTGCCAGCAGTCTGACAGGCACGTACGAGCAGTACTTC	TRBJ2-7	-	TRBV27	-
CASGQQGIAETQYF	TGTGCTAGTGGGCAACAGGGGATCGCAGAGACCCAGTACTTC	TRBJ2-5	once	TRBV12-5	TRBD1
CASSPWWRWDEKLFF	TGTGCCAGCAGTCCCTGGTGGAGGTGGGATGAAAAACTGTTTTTT	TRBJ1-4	-	TRBV6-1	-
CASSIPHGKGSSYGYTF	TGTGCCAGTAGTATACCCCATGGGAAGGGGTCCAGCTATGGCTACACCTTC	TRBJ1-2	-	TRBV19	-
CASSIDLSKLGQGSTEAFF	TGTGCCAGTAGTATAGATCTTTCAAAACTGGGACAGGGATCCACTGAAGCTTTCTTT	TRBJ1-1	-	TRBV19	TRBD1
CASSLQYTGELFF	TGTGCCAGCAGCTTGCAGTACACCGGGGAGCTGTTTTTT	TRBJ2-2	once	TRBV7-6	-
CSAAPGQRYTF	TGCAGTGCTGCCCCAGGACAGCGCTACACCTTC	TRBJ1-2	once	TRBV20-1	-
CASSSSRGQGSSGNTIYF	TGTGCCAGCAGCTCCTCCCGGGGACAGGGGTCCTCTGGAAACACCATATATTTT	TRBJ1-3	-	TRBV5-6	TRBD1
CASGLDGDRGFTEAFF	TGTGCTAGTGGTTTGGACGGGGACAGGGGCTTCACTGAAGCTTTCTTT	TRBJ1-1	-	TRBV12-5	TRBD1
CASMVPGLSAYEQYF	TGTGCCAGTATGGTTCCGGGACTTAGCGCCTACGAGCAGTACTTC	TRBJ2-7	-	TRBV2	-
CASSFTGEGGYTF	TGCGCCAGCAGCTTCACAGGGGAAGGTGGCTACACCTTC	TRBJ1-2	-	TRBV5-1	TRBD1
CASSATGTAADTQYF	TGTGCCAGCAGCGCAACCGGGACAGCGGCAGATACGCAGTATTTT	TRBJ2-3	-	TRBV9	TRBD1
CASSLRQGDQPQHF	TGTGCCAGCAGTTTGAGGCAGGGCGATCAGCCCCAGCATTTT	TRBJ1-5	once	TRBV28	-
CASSSRAGETQYF	TGTGCCAGCAGCTCTCGTGCGGGGGAGACCCAGTACTTC	TRBJ2-5	-	TRBV7-8	-
CASSLGTRSQETQYF	TGTGCCAGCAGCTTAGGGACTAGAAGTCAAGAGACCCAGTACTTC	TRBJ2-5	-	TRBV5-5	TRBD2
CASSQQDRGRSDTQYF	TGTGCCAGCAGCCAACAAGACAGGGGGCGTTCAGATACGCAGTATTTT	TRBJ2-3	-	TRBV4-2	TRBD1
CASSPRTSGRLTYEQYF	TGTGCCAGCAGCCCACGGACTAGCGGGAGGCTTACCTACGAGCAGTACTTC	TRBJ2-7	-	TRBV27	TRBD2
CASSSRQGPGTQYF	TGTGCCAGCAGCTCCCGCCAGGGGCCAGGGACCCAGTACTTC	TRBJ2-5	-	TRBV7-2	-
CASRRQGARGTQYF	TGTGCCAGCAGGAGACAGGGGGCCAGAGGGACCCAGTACTTC	TRBJ2-5	-	TRBV7-6	TRBD1
CASRQTSGGTSYEQYF	TGTGCCAGCAGACAGACTAGCGGGGGGACATCCTACGAGCAGTACTTC	TRBJ2-7	-	TRBV28	TRBD2
CASSGGTGGNEQFF	TGTGCCAGCAGTGGGGGGACAGGGGGCAATGAGCAGTTCTTC	TRBJ2-1	few	TRBV2	TRBD1
CASSPGTPNTGELFF	TGTGCCAGCAGTCCCGGGACACCGAACACCGGGGAGCTGTTTTTT	TRBJ2-2	once	TRBV7-2	-
CASSPYRVPGELFF	TGTGCCAGCAGCCCCTATCGGGTGCCCGGGGAGCTGTTTTTT	TRBJ2-2	once	TRBV5-4	-
CASSLHPGVGCRNEKLFF	TGTGCCAGCAGCTTACACCCGGGGGTGGGGTGCAGGAATGAAAAACTGTTTTTT	TRBJ1-4	-	TRBV7-8	-
CSVPRGLKTDTQYF	TGCAGCGTTCCCAGGGGGCTGAAGACAGATACGCAGTATTTT	TRBJ2-3	once	TRBV29-1	TRBD1
CASSFRSGSRNEQFF	TGTGCCAGCAGCTTCCGGAGCGGGAGCCGGAATGAGCAGTTCTTC	TRBJ2-1	-	TRBV7-9	TRBD2
CASIRWDSLNTEAFF	TGTGCCAGCATAAGGTGGGACTCATTGAACACTGAAGCTTTCTTT	TRBJ1-1	-	TRBV19	-
CASRTAYNEQFF	TGTGCCAGCAGGACAGCGTACAATGAGCAGTTCTTC	TRBJ2-1	few	TRBV6-6	-
CASSIGQLYEQYF	TGTGCCAGTAGTATAGGACAGCTCTACGAGCAGTACTTC	TRBJ2-7	few	TRBV19	-
CASSESYRSYNEQFF	TGTGCCAGCAGTGAATCCTACCGCTCCTACAATGAGCAGTTCTTC	TRBJ2-1	once	TRBV25-1	-
CSVEVVAGYGYTF	TGCAGCGTTGAGGTTGTGGCAGGGTATGGCTACACCTTC	TRBJ1-2	-	TRBV29-1	-
CASSLTGQQETQYF	TGTGCCAGCAGCTTAACGGGACAGCAAGAGACCCAGTACTTC	TRBJ2-5	-	TRBV7-9	TRBD1
CASSSWDRGSGGANVLTF	TGTGCCAGCAGCTCTTGGGACAGGGGCTCGGGTGGGGCCAACGTCCTGACTTTC	TRBJ2-6	-	TRBV7-8	TRBD1
CASSLETGAGEQYF	TGTGCCAGCAGCTTAGAGACAGGTGCCGGAGAGCAGTACTTC	TRBJ2-7	-	TRBV7-2	-
CASSVEPNYGYTF	TGTGCCAGCAGTGTGGAGCCCAACTATGGCTACACCTTC	TRBJ1-2	-	TRBV2	-